These 18 T cell receptor beta chains originate from one sample sequenced in a study of identical twins. TCRdb redid the calling of the 5' RACE reads with MiXCR, one entry per CDR3 protein. The table shows fewer than 650,000 distinct CDR3 sequences, with over 8.5% occurring only once. These data also featured in a second study, about yellow fever vaccine responses in identical twins.

Sequenced input: PBMCs. The receptors shown here come from a woman younger than 30 in good health.

Only a few counts were recorded for this clonotype. V gene TRBV3-1 combines with J gene TRBJ2-7; D is tentatively TRBD1 or TRBD2 (6 bases each). In germline, CDR1 is LGHDT, CDR2 YNNKEL (reference sequence). Trimming removed 6 bases from V and 6 bases from J, with 15 bases in between. This CDR3 comprises 13 residues. CDR3 in amino acids: CASSPSGAPEQYF. The CDR3 nucleotides are TGTGCCAGCAGTCCCTCGGGGGCGCCCGAGCAGTACTTC.

The chain carries TRBV5-1 and TRBJ2-1; 7 bases line up with TRBD1. The CDR3 consists of 16 residues. V shed 3 bases, J shed 9 bases, and the junction held 15 bases outside the gene matches. Germline V gene sequence: CDR1 SGHRS, CDR2 YFSETQ. In nucleotides, the CDR3 is TGCGCCAGCAGCTGGGGGTCCAGGCAGGGGGATGGTGAGCAGTTCTTC. It yields the protein CASSWGSRQGDGEQFF. Complete variable domain (other parts from reference TRBV5-1 and TRBJ2-1): KAGVTQTPRYLIKTRGQQVTLSCSPISGHRSVSWYQQTPGQGLQFLFEYFSETQRNKGNFPGRFSGRQFSNSRSEMNVSTLELGDSALYLCASSWGSRQGDGEQFFGPGTRLTVL.

Many counts were recorded for this clonotype. V gene TRBV6-5 combines with J gene TRBJ2-1; 11 bases agree with TRBD2. The CDR3 length is 16 residues. CDR1 MNHEY and CDR2 SVGAGI come from the germline V gene. V lost 0 bases, J lost 3 bases, and 1 base stayed unmatched. CDR3 region: CASSYSGTSGYNEQFF. DNA of the CDR3: TGTGCCAGCAGTTACTCCGGGACTAGCGGCTACAATGAGCAGTTCTTC.

V usage is TRBV14 and J usage is TRBJ2-7, with D possibly matching TRBD2 (5 bases). Trimming shortened V by 3 bases and J by 3 bases, and 15 bases separated the two germline ends. Germline CDR1 is SGHDN and CDR2 is FVKESK. The CDR3 is 15 residues long. This CDR3 is CASSHPNGLVYEQYF. The CDR3 DNA is TGTGCCAGCAGCCATCCCAACGGACTGGTCTACGAGCAGTACTTC.

This clonotype was seen more than once but under ten times. V and J are TRBV19 and TRBJ2-1; TRBD2 matches at 11 bases. CDR1 is LNHDA, CDR2 SQIVND, per germline (reference sequence). The J segment lost 9 bases and the V segment lost 6 bases, leaving 10 bases of the junction unmatched. The CDR3 extends over 15 amino acids. The DNA for the CDR3 is TGTGCCAGTAGGGAAAGACTAGCGGGGAACGGTGAGCAGTTCTTC. Amino acid sequence: CASRERLAGNGEQFF.

This chain links TRBV30 with TRBJ2-2; 8 nucleotides match TRBD2. V was pared by 1 base and J by 5 bases, with 0 bases of the junction left unmatched. The CDR3 totals 13 residues. Germline CDR1 GTSNPN, CDR2 SVGIG (reference sequence). CDR3 nucleotides: TGTGCCTGGAGTGGCGGGGGGACCGGGGAGCTGTTTTTT. As protein: CAWSGGGTGELFF.

This clonotype came up many times. The gene calls are TRBV20-1 and TRBJ1-1; maybe TRBD1 (6 bases). Germline loops: CDR1 DFQATT, CDR2 SNEGSKA (reference sequence). With 5 bases removed from V and 0 bases from J, the gap between germline ends came to 13 bases. CDR3 length: 14 amino acids. DNA of the CDR3: TGCAGTGCTGACCTGACAGGCATGAACACTGAAGCTTTCTTT. Translated: CSADLTGMNTEAFF.

This clonotype was recorded a few times. The V call is TRBV6-2 or TRBV6-3, the J call TRBJ2-4; tentatively, D is TRBD2 (7 bases). The germline CDR1 and CDR2 sequences are MNHEY and SVGEGT. The CDR3 is 14 residues long. Trimming took 4 bases from V and 6 from J, leaving 13 bases between them. The CDR3 spells CASSSQGGGNIQYF. The CDR3 nucleotides are TGTGCCAGCAGTTCTCAGGGAGGGGGAAACATTCAGTACTTC.

This clonotype was counted many times. This sequence joins TRBV12-3 or TRBV12-4 and TRBJ1-5; 7 bases are a match to TRBD1. The CDR3 runs to 16 residues. The ends lost 4 bases at V and 7 bases at J; junction bases unmatched: 13. The CDR3 DNA reads as TGTGCCAGCAGTTCTAGTAGAGAGGGGGCATTGCAGCCCCAGCATTTT. This translates into CASSSSREGALQPQHF.

This clonotype was seen ten or more times. The chain combines TRBV7-8 with TRBJ2-7; 9 positions match TRBD1. Germline V lookup: CDR1 SGHVS, CDR2 FQNEAQ. This CDR3 spans 18 amino acids. The V gene end was trimmed by 3 bases and the J gene end by 2 bases; junction bases not matched to a gene: 14. CDR3 coding DNA: TGTGCCAGCAGCTTCCAGCGATTAGACAGGGGGAAGACCTACGAGCAGTACTTC. Translating gives CASSFQRLDRGKTYEQYF. Together with reference TRBV7-8 and TRBJ2-7, the CDR3 gives the full variable domain: GAGVSQSPRYKVAKRGQDVALRCDPISGHVSLFWYQQALGQGPEFLTYFQNEAQLDKSGLPSDRFFAERPEGSVSTLKIQRTQQEDSAVYLCASSFQRLDRGKTYEQYFGPGTRLTVT.

This clonotype has more than one count but fewer than ten. This chain links TRBV4-3 with TRBJ2-3; D remains unclear. The CDR3 totals 14 residues. Trimming took 1 base from V and 4 from J, leaving 9 bases between them. Germline CDR1 and CDR2: LGHNA and YSLEER. The CDR3 is CASSQVILSDTQYF. In DNA, the CDR3 is TGCGCCAGCAGCCAAGTTATCCTTTCAGATACGCAGTATTTT.

This clonotype has more than one count but fewer than ten. This chain connects TRBV6-1 to TRBJ1-4, with TRBD1 identical over 11 bases. V lost 5 bases to trimming and J lost 8 bases; unmatched junction nucleotides: 4. Germline V gene lookup returns CDR1 MNHNS and CDR2 SASEGT. The CDR3 loop spans 14 amino acids. The CDR3 loop is CASSRTGGDEKLFF. DNA for the CDR3: TGTGCCAGCAGTAGGACAGGGGGCGACGAAAAACTGTTTTTT.

This clonotype was detected many times. The chain is built from TRBV24-1 and TRBJ2-1; 16 positions match TRBD2. The V segment lost 4 bases and the J segment 9 bases; nucleotides outside the gene matches: 8. In germline, CDR1 is KGHDR, CDR2 SFDVKD. The CDR3 extends over 17 amino acids. The chain's CDR3 is CATSDPGLAGGPGEQFF. The CDR3 DNA follows: TGTGCCACCAGTGACCCGGGACTAGCGGGGGGGCCAGGTGAGCAGTTCTTC.

On this clonotype: A much larger clone differs by one base, so this may be a read error. The CDR3 DNA follows: TGTGCCAGCATCCCAGCGACTAGCCCTCCAGATACGCAGTATTTT. It encodes CASIPATSPPDTQYF. The rearrangement links TRBV6-2 or TRBV6-3 to TRBJ2-3, with 7 bases aligning to TRBD2. The CDR3 contains 15 residues. Trimming removed 7 bases from V and 4 bases from J; junction bases left unmatched: 11. The V gene's germline CDR1 is MNHEY and CDR2 SVGEGT.

This clonotype was observed at least ten times. The chain recombines TRBV6-6 with TRBJ2-7; D not certain. V was trimmed by 0 bases and J by 2 bases, leaving 8 bases between them. Germline values: CDR1 MNHNY, CDR2 SVGAGI (reference sequence). CDR3 size: 14 residues. This CDR3 reads CASSYSGTPYEQYF. CDR3 in DNA: TGTGCCAGCAGTTACTCGGGCACTCCCTACGAGCAGTACTTC.

This clonotype was detected a few times. The CDR3 sequence: CASSIPGSEYF. DNA of the CDR3: TGTGCCAGCAGCATACCAGGTTCGGAGTACTTC. V usage is TRBV28 and J usage is TRBJ2-7; no firm D call. Trimming stripped 6 bases from V and 11 bases from J, with 14 bases between. Germline values: CDR1 MDHEN, CDR2 SYDVKM. This CDR3 contains 11 residues. Together with reference TRBV28 and TRBJ2-7, the CDR3 gives the full variable domain: DVKVTQSSRYLVKRTGEKVFLECVQDMDHENMFWYRQDPGLGLRLIYFSYDVKMKEKGDIPEGYSVSREKKERFSLILESASTNQTSMYLCASSIPGSEYFGPGTRLTVT.

This clonotype has more than one count but fewer than ten. J is TRBJ2-2 and V is TRBV12-3 or TRBV12-4; D is unresolved. CDR3 length: 14 residues. V lost 7 bases and J 7 bases, leaving 16 bases between the germline ends. The CDR3 DNA follows: TGTGCCAGCACCAGTAACAGTGGCAACGGGGAGCTGTTTTTT. Translating it yields CASTSNSGNGELFF.

This clonotype has a count of ten or more. This sequence joins TRBV5-1 and TRBJ2-5; TRBD2 matches 10 bases. Unmatched junction bases numbered 4, after V lost 0 bases and J lost 5 bases. Germline-derived CDR1 and CDR2 are SGHRS and YFSETQ. CDR3 length: 15 amino acids. The CDR3 sequence: CASSLGTSGPETQYF. The CDR3 DNA is TGCGCCAGCAGCTTGGGGACTAGCGGACCTGAGACCCAGTACTTC.